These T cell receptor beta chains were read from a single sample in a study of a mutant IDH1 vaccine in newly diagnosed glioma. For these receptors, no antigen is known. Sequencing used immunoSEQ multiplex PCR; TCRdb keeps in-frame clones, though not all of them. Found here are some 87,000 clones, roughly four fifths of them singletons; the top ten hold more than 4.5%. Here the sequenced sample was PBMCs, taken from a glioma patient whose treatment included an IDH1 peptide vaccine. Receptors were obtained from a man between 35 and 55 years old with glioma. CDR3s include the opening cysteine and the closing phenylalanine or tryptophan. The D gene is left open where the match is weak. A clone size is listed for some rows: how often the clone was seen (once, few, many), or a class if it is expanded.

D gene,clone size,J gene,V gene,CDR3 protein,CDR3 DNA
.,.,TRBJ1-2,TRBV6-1,CASSESPRPNYGYTF,TGTGCCAGCAGTGAATCCCCCAGACCGAACTATGGCTACACCTTC
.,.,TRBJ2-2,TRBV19,CASNPWTSNTGELFF,TGTGCCAGTAACCCTTGGACGAGTAACACCGGGGAGCTGTTTTTT
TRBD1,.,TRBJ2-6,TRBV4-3,CASSHMGQGYSGANVLTF,TGCGCCAGCAGCCATATGGGACAGGGTTATTCTGGGGCCAACGTCCTGACTTTC
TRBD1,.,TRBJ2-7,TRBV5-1,CASSLGGTGTYEQYF,TGCGCCAGCAGCTTGGGCGGGACAGGGACCTACGAGCAGTACTTC
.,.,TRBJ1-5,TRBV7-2,CASSLGRTFGNQPQHF,TGTGCCAGCAGCTTAGGCAGGACGTTCGGCAATCAGCCCCAGCATTTT
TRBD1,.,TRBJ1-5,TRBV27,CASSKTGALEPQHF,TGTGCCAGCAGTAAAACAGGGGCCTTGGAGCCCCAGCATTTT
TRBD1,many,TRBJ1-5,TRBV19,CASIPDRASNQPQHF,TGTGCCAGTATACCGGACAGGGCCTCCAATCAGCCCCAGCATTTT
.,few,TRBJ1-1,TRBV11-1,CASSLWGGGTDTEAFF,TGTGCCAGCAGCCTTTGGGGGGGCGGAACGGACACTGAAGCTTTCTTT
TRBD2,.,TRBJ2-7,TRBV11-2,CASSFGLAGGPLEQYF,TGTGCCAGCAGCTTCGGCCTAGCGGGAGGTCCCCTCGAGCAGTACTTC
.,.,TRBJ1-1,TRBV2,CASTEAGQLRSRTEAFF,TGTGCCAGCACCGAAGCAGGACAGCTGCGTTCCCGCACTGAAGCTTTCTTT
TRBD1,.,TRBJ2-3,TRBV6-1,CASSAGTGGSDTQYF,TGTGCCAGCAGTGCCGGGACAGGGGGATCAGATACGCAGTATTTT
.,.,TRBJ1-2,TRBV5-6,CASSLGVLDYGYTF,TGTGCCAGCAGCTTGGGGGTCCTGGACTATGGCTACACCTTC
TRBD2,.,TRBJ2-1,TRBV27,CASSLGTSLNEQFF,TGTGCCAGCAGTTTAGGGACTAGTTTAAATGAGCAGTTCTTC
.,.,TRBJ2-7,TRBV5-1,CASSLPGLNREQYF,TGCGCCAGCAGCTTACCGGGACTCAACCGCGAGCAGTACTTC
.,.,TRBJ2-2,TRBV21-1,CASSKVAGNDGELFF,TGTGCCAGCAGCAAAGTGGCAGGAAACGACGGGGAGCTGTTTTTT
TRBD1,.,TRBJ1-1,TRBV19,CASSWRDREMNTEAFF,TGTGCCAGTAGCTGGAGGGACAGGGAGATGAACACTGAAGCTTTCTTT
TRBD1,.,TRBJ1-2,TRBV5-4,CASSLGDRRGTSYYGYTF,TGTGCCAGCAGCTTGGGGGACAGGAGAGGAACATCGTACTATGGCTACACCTTC
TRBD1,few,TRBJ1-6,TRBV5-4,CASSLGTGGRSPLHF,TGTGCCAGCAGCTTGGGGACAGGGGGCAGGTCACCCCTCCACTTT
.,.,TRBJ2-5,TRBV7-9,CASSPSYRQETQYF,TGTGCCAGCAGCCCATCCTACCGTCAAGAGACCCAGTACTTC
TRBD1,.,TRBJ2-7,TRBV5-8,CASSPDRGPPYEQYF,TGTGCCAGCAGTCCGGACAGGGGGCCTCCCTACGAGCAGTACTTC
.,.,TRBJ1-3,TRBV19,CASRQGAGNTIYF,TGTGCCAGTAGGCAGGGAGCTGGAAACACCATATATTTT
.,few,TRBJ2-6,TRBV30,CAWSPSRRSGANVLTF,TGTGCCTGGAGTCCATCCCGACGTTCTGGGGCCAACGTCCTGACTTTC
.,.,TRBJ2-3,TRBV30,CAWSVGLADTQYF,TGTGCCTGGAGTGTAGGACTCGCAGATACGCAGTATTTT
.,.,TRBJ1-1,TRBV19,CASTTKRRTTNTEAFF,TGTGCCAGTACCACAAAACGCAGAACTACCAACACTGAAGCTTTCTTT
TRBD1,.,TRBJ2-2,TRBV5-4,CASSLGPQGASNTGELFF,TGTGCCAGCAGCTTGGGCCCACAGGGGGCCTCGAACACCGGGGAGCTGTTTTTT
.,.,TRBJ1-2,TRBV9,CASSPSNGGNYGYTF,TGTGCCAGCAGCCCCAGTAATGGGGGGAACTATGGCTACACCTTC
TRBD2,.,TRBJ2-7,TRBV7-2,CASSPSLSGRATYEQYF,TGTGCCAGCAGCCCCTCCCTTAGCGGGAGGGCCACTTACGAGCAGTACTTC
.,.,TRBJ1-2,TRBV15,CATSVLLKDGYTF,TGTGCCACCAGCGTATTGTTGAAGGATGGCTACACCTTC